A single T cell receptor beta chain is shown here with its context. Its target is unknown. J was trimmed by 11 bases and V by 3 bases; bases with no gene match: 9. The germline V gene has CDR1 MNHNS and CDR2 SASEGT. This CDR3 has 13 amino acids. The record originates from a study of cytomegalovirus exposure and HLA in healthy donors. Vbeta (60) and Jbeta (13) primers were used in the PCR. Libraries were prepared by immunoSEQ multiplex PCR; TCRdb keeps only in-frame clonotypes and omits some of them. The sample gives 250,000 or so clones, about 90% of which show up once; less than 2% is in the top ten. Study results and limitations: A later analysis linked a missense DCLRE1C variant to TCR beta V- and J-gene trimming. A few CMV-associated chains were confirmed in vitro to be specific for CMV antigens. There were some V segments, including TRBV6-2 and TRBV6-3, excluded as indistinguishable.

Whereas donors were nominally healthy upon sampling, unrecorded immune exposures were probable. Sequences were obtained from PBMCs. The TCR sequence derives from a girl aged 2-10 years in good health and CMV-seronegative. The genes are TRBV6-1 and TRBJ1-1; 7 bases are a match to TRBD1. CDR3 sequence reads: CASSDLGWDSAFF. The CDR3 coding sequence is TGTGCCAGCAGTGACCTTGGGTGGGACAGTGCTTTCTTT.